In this sample, the clone carrying this T cell receptor (beta chain) turned up a few times. Assay used: immunoSEQ multiplex PCR; TCRdb lists only in-frame clones, some missing. The sample contains some 120,000 clones, 87% of which appear only once. This sample stems from a study of control samples from healthy donors and cancer patients. This TCR derives from a man aged 40-55 years in good health. The sequenced sample was blood.

The CDR3 here is CASSQDYTGRNTIYF. DNA for the CDR3: TGCGCCAGCAGCCAAGATTACACAGGCAGAAACACCATATATTTT. The V gene is TRBV4-3, the J gene TRBJ1-3, with a weak D call TRBD1 (5 bases). Per germline, CDR1 LGHNA and CDR2 YSLEER. This CDR3 comprises 15 residues. V shed 0 bases and J shed 5 bases, with 11 bases lying between them.